This T cell receptor beta chain was sequenced in a study of blood T cells in healthy people across ages. The overall study: Capturing about one barcoded beta molecule per two T cells was achieved by template switching.

Primed by a sample-barcoded 5' primer and a J-beta primer mix, a second PCR proceeded for about 6 to 11 cycles. The template-switch adaptor was a 5' adaptor with 12 random nucleotides. It tagged each cDNA molecule. TCRdb recomputed calls from the 5' RACE reads with MiXCR, one row per CDR3 protein. This sample has fewer than 1.5 million distinct CDR3 sequences, with about 40% found just once. Isolating PBMCs gave at least 6 million of these cells per sample. This clonotype was observed a few times. The sequence derives from a woman between 18 and 29 years old in good health. The source material was blood.

CDR3 nucleotide sequence: TGTGCCAGCAGCCACGGGGGGAATTCACCCCTCCACTTT. This translates into CASSHGGNSPLHF. The V and J genes are TRBV3-1 and TRBJ1-6; possible D gene TRBD1, 5 bases. This CDR3 has 13 residues. V was shortened by 3 bases and J by 7 bases, with 7 bases between the two germline ends. Germline assignment: CDR1 LGHDT and CDR2 YNNKEL (reference sequence).